A single sample gave rise to the 20 T cell receptor beta chains below, sequenced in a study of control samples from healthy donors and cancer patients. TCRdb's table, derived via immunoSEQ multiplex PCR, lists solely in-frame clones and lacks some. The sample lists roughly 93,000 clones; about 89% were seen once. Material: PBMCs. The source is a woman in her forties or fifties with colorectal cancer.

This rearrangement joins TRBV19 to TRBJ2-3, with 14 bases lining up with TRBD2. CDR1 LNHDA and CDR2 SQIVND come from the germline V gene (reference sequence). The CDR3 covers 16 residues. V lost 5 bases, J lost 4 bases, and 5 bases stayed unmatched. The DNA of the CDR3 is TGTGCCAGTAGTCCGATGGGACTAGCGGGGGCAGATACGCAGTATTTT. As protein: CASSPMGLAGADTQYF.

The chain carries TRBV10-1 and TRBJ1-2; no clear D. The V and J ends lost 2 bases and 8 bases respectively, with 12 bases between them. CDR1 WNHNN and CDR2 SYGVQD come from the germline V gene (reference sequence). The CDR3 runs to 13 residues. The CDR3 here is CASSETVKSGYTF. As DNA, the CDR3 is TGCGCCAGCAGTGAGACAGTAAAAAGCGGCTACACCTTC.

The chain employs TRBV6-5 and TRBJ1-5, with D possibly matching TRBD1 (5 bases). Trimming shortened V by 6 bases and J by 1 base, and 13 bases separated the two germline ends. The germline gives CDR1 MNHEY, CDR2 SVGAGI. This CDR3 spans 15 amino acids. This chain's CDR3 is CASSRVFGSNQPQHF. The CDR3 DNA reads TGTGCCAGCAGCAGGGTCTTTGGGAGCAATCAGCCCCAGCATTTT.

This clone was observed a handful of times. The chain recombines TRBV15 with TRBJ2-3; tentatively, D is TRBD1 (6 bases). Germline V gives CDR1 LNHNV, CDR2 YYDKDF (reference sequence). The germline V and J ends were trimmed by 2 bases and 1 base, with 13 bases remaining between them. There are 16 residues in the CDR3. CDR3 sequence reads: CATSRSRGFGTDTQYF. CDR3 bases: TGTGCCACCAGCAGATCCAGGGGCTTCGGCACAGATACGCAGTATTTT.

The chain has TRBV9 and TRBJ2-2, with D uncertain. V lost 0 bases and J lost 5, with 20 bases in between. Germline values: CDR1 SGDLS, CDR2 YYNGEE. The CDR3 is 18 residues long. The CDR3 protein is CASSVAPAEPQMTGELFF. DNA for the CDR3: TGTGCCAGCAGCGTAGCCCCCGCGGAGCCTCAAATGACCGGGGAGCTGTTTTTT.

The CDR3 DNA reads TGTGCCAGTAGTATCGGGTTAGCGGGGACCACAGATACGCAGTATTTT. Encoded protein: CASSIGLAGTTDTQYF. The J gene is TRBJ2-3, the V gene TRBV19; 8 bases fit TRBD2. This CDR3 has 16 amino acids. V shed 3 bases, J shed 2 bases, and the junction held 7 bases outside the gene matches. CDR1 and CDR2 (germline): LNHDA, SQIVND (reference sequence).

The chain combines TRBV5-6 with TRBJ2-6; no clear D. CDR1 and CDR2 from the germline V gene are SGHDT and YYEEEE. The CDR3 totals 16 residues. Between the trimmed V and J ends, which lost 0 bases and 0 bases, there was a span of 7 bases. The CDR3 DNA reads as TGTGCCAGCAGCTTGGTGAGCCCCTCTGGGGCCAACGTCCTGACTTTC. It codes for CASSLVSPSGANVLTF.

The CDR3 spells CASSLSGPSKSLHF. CDR3 nucleotide sequence: TGTGCCAGCAGTTTATCAGGACCTAGTAAATCCCTCCACTTT. This rearrangement joins TRBV28 to TRBJ1-6; D remains unclear. The V gene lost 1 base and the J gene lost 14 bases, with 15 bases spanning the gap. The CDR3 loop spans 14 amino acids. Per germline, CDR1 MDHEN and CDR2 SYDVKM.

J is TRBJ1-2 and V is TRBV5-1; D gene unclear. V gave up 2 bases and J gave up 4 bases, with 3 bases separating them. CDR1 SGHRS and CDR2 YFSETQ come from the germline V gene. The CDR3 length is 11 residues. The CDR3 nucleotides read TGCGCCAGCAGCTTAGGCTATGGCTACACCTTC. Residues: CASSLGYGYTF.

The J gene is TRBJ2-7, the V gene TRBV28; D possibly corresponds to TRBD1 (8 bases). This CDR3 spans 14 amino acids. Germline V gene data show CDR1 as MDHEN and CDR2 as SYDVKM. V dropped 3 bases and J dropped 4 bases, with 13 bases sitting between them. The CDR3, as DNA: TGTGCCAGCAGTTTGGGAGGGACAGGTTACGAGCAGTACGTC. Residues: CASSLGGTGYEQYV.

The chain employs TRBV19 and TRBJ2-2; D unresolved. The V end lost 3 bases, the J end lost 7 bases, and 9 bases lay between the germline ends. Germline CDR1 and CDR2: LNHDA and SQIVND (reference sequence). The CDR3 loop spans 13 amino acids. In DNA form, the CDR3 reads TGTGCCAGTAGTATCCTCGGGTACGGGGAGCTGTTTTTT. Translated: CASSILGYGELFF.

V is TRBV2 and J is TRBJ2-1, with 10 bases identical to TRBD2. The V segment lost 4 bases and the J segment 5 bases; nucleotides outside the gene matches: 8. The CDR3 contains 16 residues. CDR1 is SNHLY, CDR2 FYNNEI, per germline. CDR3 sequence reads: CASSGVAGGLDNEQFF. The DNA of the CDR3 is TGTGCCAGCAGTGGGGTAGCGGGGGGCCTCGACAATGAGCAGTTCTTC.

There are a few counts of this clone. The chain has TRBV5-1 and TRBJ1-6; the D gene is possibly TRBD1 (6 bases). V lost 0 bases to trimming and J lost 7 bases, with 11 bases between them. Per the germline V gene, CDR1 is SGHRS and CDR2 is YFSETQ. This CDR3 region has 15 residues. CDR3 sequence reads: CASSLEAGVNSPLHF. CDR3 coding DNA: TGCGCCAGCAGCTTGGAGGCAGGGGTGAATTCACCCCTCCACTTT.

This sequence joins TRBV4-3 and TRBJ2-1, with D unclear. CDR3 length: 14 residues. CDR1 and CDR2 (germline): LGHNA, YSLEER. Trimming took 3 bases from V and 8 from J, leaving 14 bases between them. As DNA, the CDR3 is TGCGCCAGCAGCCAGCAGAGGCTGCTTGATGAGCAGTTCTTC. The encoded protein is CASSQQRLLDEQFF.

V gene TRBV20-1 combines with J gene TRBJ2-4, with 8 bases lining up with TRBD2. Germline CDR1 DFQATT, CDR2 SNEGSKA (reference sequence). J lost 0 bases, V lost 3 bases, and 13 bases had no gene match. The CDR3 is made up of 18 amino acids. The CDR3 region has the DNA TGCAGTGCTAGTATTCCGACTACTAGCGGAGTAGCCAAAAACATTCAGTACTTC. Its translation is CSASIPTTSGVAKNIQYF.

The J gene is TRBJ1-2, the V gene TRBV7-2; no clear D gene. CDR3 size: 13 residues. Trimming cost V 6 bases and J 4 bases, with 12 bases left between them. The V gene's germline CDR1 is SGHTA and CDR2 FQGNSA. CDR3 DNA sequence: TGTGCCAGCAGTCGGACGGTGATCTATGGCTACACCTTC. Its translation: CASSRTVIYGYTF.

The rearrangement joins TRBV2 to TRBJ2-5; D not resolved. Trimming pared 6 bases from V and 7 bases from J, leaving 12 bases between. The CDR3 is made up of 12 amino acids. Germline V gene sequence: CDR1 SNHLY, CDR2 FYNNEI. CDR3 sequence reads: CASSLLSSTQYF. The CDR3 nucleotides read TGTGCCAGCAGCCTTCTAAGTTCGACCCAGTACTTC.

The V gene is TRBV6-5, the J gene TRBJ2-6, with D perhaps TRBD2 (6 bases). V shed 6 bases and J shed 1 base, with 10 bases lying between them. The CDR3 has 15 residues. The V gene's germline CDR1 is MNHEY and CDR2 SVGAGI. The CDR3 spells CASSTEGSGANVLTF. The CDR3 DNA reads as TGTGCCAGCAGCACGGAGGGATCTGGGGCCAACGTCCTGACTTTC.

V is TRBV28 and J is TRBJ1-2, with 8 bases fitting TRBD1. The CDR3 is 15 amino acids. Germline V gene data show CDR1 as MDHEN and CDR2 as SYDVKM. Trimming cost V 7 bases and J 4 bases; bases outside gene matches: 11. For the CDR3, the DNA is TGTGCCAGCAAACCTACCACAGGGGGTATCTATGGCTACACCTTC. The encoded protein is CASKPTTGGIYGYTF.

This clone has only a few counts. The chain links TRBV3-1 (or the pseudogene TRBV3-2) to TRBJ2-3; TRBD2 might be the D (6 bases). CDR3 length: 16 residues. Trimming cost V 6 bases and J 4 bases, with 20 bases left between them. In germline, CDR1 is LGHDT, CDR2 YNNKEL (reference sequence). The CDR3 loop reads CASSQTGWRGPDTQYF. CDR3 DNA sequence: TGTGCCAGCAGTCAAACAGGATGGAGGGGCCCAGATACGCAGTATTTT.